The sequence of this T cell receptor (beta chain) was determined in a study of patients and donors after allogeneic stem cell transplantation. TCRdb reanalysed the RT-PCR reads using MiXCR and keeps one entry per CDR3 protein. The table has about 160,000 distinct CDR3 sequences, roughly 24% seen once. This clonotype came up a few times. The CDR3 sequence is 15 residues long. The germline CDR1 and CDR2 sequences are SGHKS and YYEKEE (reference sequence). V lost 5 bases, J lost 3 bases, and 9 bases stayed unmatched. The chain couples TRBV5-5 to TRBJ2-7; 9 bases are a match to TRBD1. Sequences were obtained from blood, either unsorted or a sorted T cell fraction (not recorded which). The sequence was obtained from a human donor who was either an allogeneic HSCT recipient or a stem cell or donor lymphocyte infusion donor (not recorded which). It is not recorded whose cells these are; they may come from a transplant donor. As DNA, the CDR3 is TGTGCCAGCAGGACCCACGACAGGGGGGACTACGAGCAGTACTTC. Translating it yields CASRTHDRGDYEQYF.